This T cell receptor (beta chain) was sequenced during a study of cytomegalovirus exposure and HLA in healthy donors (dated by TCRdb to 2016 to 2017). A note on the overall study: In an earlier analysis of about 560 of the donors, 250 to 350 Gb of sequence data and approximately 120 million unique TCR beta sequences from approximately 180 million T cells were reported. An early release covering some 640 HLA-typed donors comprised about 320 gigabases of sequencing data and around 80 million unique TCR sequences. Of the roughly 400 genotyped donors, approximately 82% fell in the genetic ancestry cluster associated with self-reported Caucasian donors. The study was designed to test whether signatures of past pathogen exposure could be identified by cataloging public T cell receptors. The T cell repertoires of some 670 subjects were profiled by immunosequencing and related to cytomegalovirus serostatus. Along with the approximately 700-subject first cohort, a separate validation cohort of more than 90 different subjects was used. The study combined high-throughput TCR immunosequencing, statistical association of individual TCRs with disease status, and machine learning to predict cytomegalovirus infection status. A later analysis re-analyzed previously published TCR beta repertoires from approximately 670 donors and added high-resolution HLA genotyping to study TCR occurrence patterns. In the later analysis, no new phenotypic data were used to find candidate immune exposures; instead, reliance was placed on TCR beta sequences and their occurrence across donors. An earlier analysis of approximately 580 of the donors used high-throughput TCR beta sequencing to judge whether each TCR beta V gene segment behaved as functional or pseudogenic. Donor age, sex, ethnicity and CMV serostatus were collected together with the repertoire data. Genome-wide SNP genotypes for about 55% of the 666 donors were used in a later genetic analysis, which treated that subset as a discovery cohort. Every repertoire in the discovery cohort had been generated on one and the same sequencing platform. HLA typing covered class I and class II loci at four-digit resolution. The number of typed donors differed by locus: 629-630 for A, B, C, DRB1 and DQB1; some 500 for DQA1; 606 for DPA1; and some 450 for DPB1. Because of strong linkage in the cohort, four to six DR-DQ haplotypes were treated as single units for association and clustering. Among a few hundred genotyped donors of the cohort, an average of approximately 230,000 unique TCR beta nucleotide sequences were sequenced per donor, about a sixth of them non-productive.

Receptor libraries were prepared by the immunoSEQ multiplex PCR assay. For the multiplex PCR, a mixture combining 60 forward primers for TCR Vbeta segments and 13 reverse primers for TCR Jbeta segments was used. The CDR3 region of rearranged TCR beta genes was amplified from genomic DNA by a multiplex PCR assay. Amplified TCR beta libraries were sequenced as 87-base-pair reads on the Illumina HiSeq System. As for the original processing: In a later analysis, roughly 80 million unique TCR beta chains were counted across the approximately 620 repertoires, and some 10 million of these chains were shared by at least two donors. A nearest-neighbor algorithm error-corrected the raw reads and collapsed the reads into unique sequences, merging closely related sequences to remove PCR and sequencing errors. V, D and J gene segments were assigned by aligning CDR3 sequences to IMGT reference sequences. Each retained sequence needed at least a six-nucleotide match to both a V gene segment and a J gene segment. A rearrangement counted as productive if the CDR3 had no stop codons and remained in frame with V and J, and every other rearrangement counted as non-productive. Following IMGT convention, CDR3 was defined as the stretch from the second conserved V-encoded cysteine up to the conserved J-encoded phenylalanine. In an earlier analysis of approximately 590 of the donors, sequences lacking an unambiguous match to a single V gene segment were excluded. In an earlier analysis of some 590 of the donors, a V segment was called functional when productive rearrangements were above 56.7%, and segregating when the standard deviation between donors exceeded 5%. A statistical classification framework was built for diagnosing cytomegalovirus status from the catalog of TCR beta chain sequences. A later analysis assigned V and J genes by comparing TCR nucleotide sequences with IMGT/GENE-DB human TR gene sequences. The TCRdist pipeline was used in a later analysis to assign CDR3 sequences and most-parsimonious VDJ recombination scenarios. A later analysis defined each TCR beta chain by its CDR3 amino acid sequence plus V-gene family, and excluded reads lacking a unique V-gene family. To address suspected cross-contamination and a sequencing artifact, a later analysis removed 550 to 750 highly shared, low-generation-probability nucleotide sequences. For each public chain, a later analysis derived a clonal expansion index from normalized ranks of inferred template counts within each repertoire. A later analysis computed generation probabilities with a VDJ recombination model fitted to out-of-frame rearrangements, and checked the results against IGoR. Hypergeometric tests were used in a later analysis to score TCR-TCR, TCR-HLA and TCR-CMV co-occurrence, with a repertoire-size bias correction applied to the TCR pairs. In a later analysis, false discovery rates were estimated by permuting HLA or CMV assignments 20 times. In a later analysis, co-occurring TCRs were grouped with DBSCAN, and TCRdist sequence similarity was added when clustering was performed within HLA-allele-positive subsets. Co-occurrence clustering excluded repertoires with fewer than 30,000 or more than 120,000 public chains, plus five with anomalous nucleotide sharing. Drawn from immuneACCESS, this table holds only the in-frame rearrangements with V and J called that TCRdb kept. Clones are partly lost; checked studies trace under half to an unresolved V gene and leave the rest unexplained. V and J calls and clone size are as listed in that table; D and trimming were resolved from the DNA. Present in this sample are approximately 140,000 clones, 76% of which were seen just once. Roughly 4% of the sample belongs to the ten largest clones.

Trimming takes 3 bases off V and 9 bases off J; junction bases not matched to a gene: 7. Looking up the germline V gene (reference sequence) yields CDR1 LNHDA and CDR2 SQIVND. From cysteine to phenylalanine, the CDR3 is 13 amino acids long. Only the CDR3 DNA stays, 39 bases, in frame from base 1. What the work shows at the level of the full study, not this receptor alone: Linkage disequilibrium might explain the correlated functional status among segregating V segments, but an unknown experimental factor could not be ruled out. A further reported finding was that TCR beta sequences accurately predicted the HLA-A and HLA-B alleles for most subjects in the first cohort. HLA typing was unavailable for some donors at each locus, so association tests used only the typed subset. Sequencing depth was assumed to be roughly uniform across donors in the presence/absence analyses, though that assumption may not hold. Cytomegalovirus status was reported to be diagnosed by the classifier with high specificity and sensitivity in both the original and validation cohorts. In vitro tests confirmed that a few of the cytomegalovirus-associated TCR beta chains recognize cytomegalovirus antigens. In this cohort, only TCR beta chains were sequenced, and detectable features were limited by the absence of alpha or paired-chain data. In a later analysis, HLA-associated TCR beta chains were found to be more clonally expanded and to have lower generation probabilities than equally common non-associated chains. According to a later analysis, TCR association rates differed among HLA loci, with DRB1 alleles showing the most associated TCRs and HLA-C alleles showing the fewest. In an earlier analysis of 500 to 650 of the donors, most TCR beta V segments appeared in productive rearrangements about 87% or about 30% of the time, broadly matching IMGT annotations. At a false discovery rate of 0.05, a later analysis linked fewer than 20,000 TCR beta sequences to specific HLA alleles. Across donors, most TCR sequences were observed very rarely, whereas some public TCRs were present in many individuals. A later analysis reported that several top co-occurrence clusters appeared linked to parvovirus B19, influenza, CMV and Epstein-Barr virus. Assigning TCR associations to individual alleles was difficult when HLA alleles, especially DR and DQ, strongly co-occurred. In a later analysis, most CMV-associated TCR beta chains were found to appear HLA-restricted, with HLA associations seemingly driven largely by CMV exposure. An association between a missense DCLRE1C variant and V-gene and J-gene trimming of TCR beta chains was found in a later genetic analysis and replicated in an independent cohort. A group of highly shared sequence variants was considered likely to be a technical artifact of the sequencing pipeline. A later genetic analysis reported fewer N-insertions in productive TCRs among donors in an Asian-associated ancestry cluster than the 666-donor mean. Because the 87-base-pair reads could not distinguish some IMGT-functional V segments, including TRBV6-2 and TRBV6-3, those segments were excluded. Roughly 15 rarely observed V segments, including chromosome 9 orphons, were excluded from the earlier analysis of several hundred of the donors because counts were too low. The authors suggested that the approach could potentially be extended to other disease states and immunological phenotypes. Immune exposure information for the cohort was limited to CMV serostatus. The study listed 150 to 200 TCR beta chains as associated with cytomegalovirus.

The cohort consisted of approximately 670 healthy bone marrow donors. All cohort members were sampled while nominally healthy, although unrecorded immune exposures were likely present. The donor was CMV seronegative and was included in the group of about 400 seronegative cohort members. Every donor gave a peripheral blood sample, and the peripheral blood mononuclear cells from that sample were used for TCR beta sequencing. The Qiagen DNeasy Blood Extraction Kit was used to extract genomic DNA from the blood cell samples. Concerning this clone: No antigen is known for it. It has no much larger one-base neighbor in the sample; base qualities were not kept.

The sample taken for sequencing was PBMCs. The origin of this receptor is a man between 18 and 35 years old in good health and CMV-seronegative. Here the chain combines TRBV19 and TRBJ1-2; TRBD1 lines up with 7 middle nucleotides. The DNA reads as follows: TGTGCCAGTAGTATGTCGGACAGGCGAAGCTACACCTTC. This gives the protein CASSMSDRRSYTF.